This record looks at one T cell receptor (beta chain) sequence and its context. Original data processing: By means of reference gene primer amplification, nucleated cell counts were estimated. Only in-frame clones appear in the TCRdb table, and some are missing; sequencing was by immunoSEQ multiplex PCR. V, J and clone size were drawn from that table, and D and trimming were deduced from the DNA. There are about 330,000 clones in the sample; 88% occur only once, and more than 5% lies in the top ten. The data stem from a study of blood T cell repertoires in COVID-19. For the study at large: Both acute and convalescent COVID-19 samples were obtained from the United States, Italy and Spain.

The participants were between about 18 and 100 years old and came from some 23 US areas. Two negative PCRs, clearance, or symptom resolution characterized the recovered Cohort 3 donors. The CDR3 has 17 residues. Germline lookup yields CDR1 SEHNR and CDR2 FQNEAQ (reference sequence). J gave up 5 bases and V 3 bases, and 8 bases lay outside the gene matches. The gene calls are TRBV7-9 and TRBJ2-5; 14 bases are a match to TRBD2. This receptor was obtained from a man younger than 40 who had recovered from COVID-19. Sequenced sample: PBMCs or T cells enriched from blood (not recorded which). CDR3 loop: CASSLTSGGARLETQYF. The CDR3, as DNA: TGTGCCAGCAGCTTGACTAGCGGGGGGGCGCGTTTGGAGACCCAGTACTTC.